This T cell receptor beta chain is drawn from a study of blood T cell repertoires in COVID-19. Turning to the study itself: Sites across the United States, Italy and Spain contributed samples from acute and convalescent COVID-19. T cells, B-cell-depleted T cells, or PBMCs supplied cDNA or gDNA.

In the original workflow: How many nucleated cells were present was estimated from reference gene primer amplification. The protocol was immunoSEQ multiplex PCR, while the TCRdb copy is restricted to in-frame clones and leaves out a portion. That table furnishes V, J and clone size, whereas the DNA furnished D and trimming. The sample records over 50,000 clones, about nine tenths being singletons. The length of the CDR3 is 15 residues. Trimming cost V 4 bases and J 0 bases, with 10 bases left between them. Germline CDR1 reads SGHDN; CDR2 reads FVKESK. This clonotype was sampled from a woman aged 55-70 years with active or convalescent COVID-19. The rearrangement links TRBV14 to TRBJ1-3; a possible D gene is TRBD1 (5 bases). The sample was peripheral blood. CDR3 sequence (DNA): TGTGCCAGCAGCCCAACAGGTTACTCTGGAAACACCATATATTTT. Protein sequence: CASSPTGYSGNTIYF.